This TCR beta chain was captured by sequencing in a study of cytomegalovirus exposure and HLA in healthy donors. Overall study results and limits: Productive rates of about 90% or about 30% were seen for most TCR beta V segments in an earlier analysis.

This CDR3 contains 15 residues. Trimming removed 6 bases from V and 5 bases from J, with 19 bases in between. The germline V gene encodes CDR1 MDHEN and CDR2 SYDVKM. Note on this clone: Antigen unknown.

Primers included in the PCR were 60 Vbeta and 13 Jbeta primers. Profiled with immunoSEQ multiplex PCR; TCRdb holds only in-frame clones, not every one. Of about 140,000 clones in the sample, approximately 79% were seen once. Sequences were obtained from PBMCs. The chain has TRBV28 and TRBJ2-5, with D possibly TRBD1 on 6 matching bases. The TCR comes from a man aged 35-49 years in good health and CMV-seropositive. CDR3 DNA: TGTGCCAGCAGATCCGACAGGATCCTTGGGGAGACCCAGTACTTC. Encoded protein: CASRSDRILGETQYF.